Shown below are 21 T cell receptor beta chains from a single sample sequenced in a study of identical twins. TCRdb called the 5' RACE reads again in MiXCR, with one record for every CDR3 protein. Counted here are hundreds of thousands of distinct CDR3 sequences, approximately 20% occurring once; the ten biggest clones make up approximately 0.5%. This sample was shared with a second study, whose subject was yellow fever vaccine responses in identical twins.

Source material: CD4+ T cells sorted from blood. These receptors all stem from a woman aged 18-29 years in good health.

This chain links TRBV28 with TRBJ2-1; 10 bases line up with TRBD2. Germline CDR1 and CDR2: MDHEN and SYDVKM. There are 16 residues in the CDR3. With V trimmed by 4 bases and J by 8 bases, 11 bases remained unmatched. CDR3 nucleotide sequence: TGTGCCAGCAGTTCAGCGGGAGGGAACCCTCTCGATGAGCAGTTCTTC. Translated, it gives CASSSAGGNPLDEQFF.

In this sample, this clonotype turned up a few times. The chain employs TRBV6-4 and TRBJ2-2, with 7 bases fitting TRBD2. V was pared by 7 bases and J by 4 bases, with 9 bases of the junction left unmatched. This CDR3 has 15 residues. The germline V gene encodes CDR1 MRHNA and CDR2 SNTAGT. The CDR3: CASTASGTGTGELFF. CDR3 bases: TGTGCCAGCACAGCAAGCGGGACGGGCACCGGGGAGCTGTTTTTT.

This clonotype occurred a few times. The V gene is TRBV11-1, the J gene TRBJ2-1, with 10 bases fitting TRBD2. The trim removed 5 bases at V and 5 bases at J, leaving 9 bases unmatched. This CDR3 is built from 16 residues. From germline, CDR1 is SGHAT and CDR2 FQDESV (reference sequence). CDR3 sequence: CASSPQVAGGNNEQFF. The CDR3 coding sequence is TGTGCCAGCAGCCCCCAGGTAGCGGGGGGCAACAATGAGCAGTTCTTC.

CDR3 nucleotides: TGTGCCAGCAGTTACCAGACTAGCGGCTACTACAATGAGCAGTTCTTC. Amino acid sequence: CASSYQTSGYYNEQFF. The genes are TRBV12-3 or TRBV12-4 and TRBJ2-1, with 9 nucleotides matching TRBD2. V lost 4 bases and J lost 3; bases outside the gene matches: 7. This CDR3 contains 16 residues.

This clonotype was recorded once. The CDR3 loop is CSARAQTGYSPLHF. The CDR3 DNA reads as TGCAGTGCTAGAGCGCAAACAGGGTATTCACCCCTCCACTTT. The gene calls are TRBV20-1 and TRBJ1-6; possible D gene TRBD1, 6 bases. Germline V CDR1 and CDR2: DFQATT, SNEGSKA (reference sequence). This CDR3 region has 14 residues. V lost 1 base, J lost 8 bases, and 12 bases lay in between.

This clonotype was seen a handful of times. This sequence joins TRBV5-6 and TRBJ2-1, with D tentatively TRBD2 (6 bases). Germline lookup yields CDR1 SGHDT and CDR2 YYEEEE. V was pared by 0 bases and J by 0 bases, with 10 bases between. The CDR3 loop spans 16 amino acids. The CDR3 nucleotides read TGTGCCAGCAGCTTGGTAGGGAGGCGCTCCTACAATGAGCAGTTCTTC. Translated: CASSLVGRRSYNEQFF.

This clonotype was detected many times. The rearrangement uses TRBV12-3 or TRBV12-4 and TRBJ1-3, with TRBD1 matching 9 bases. There are 14 residues in the CDR3. With V trimmed by 10 bases and J by 5 bases, 9 bases remained unmatched. In DNA, the CDR3 is TGTGCCACCACAACGGACAGGGGCAGAAACACCATATATTTT. It encodes CATTTDRGRNTIYF.

This chain connects TRBV10-3 to TRBJ1-5, with 7 bases lining up with TRBD1. V shed 2 bases, J shed 5 bases, and the junction held 0 bases outside the gene matches. The CDR3 runs 13 residues. Germline V gives CDR1 ENHRY, CDR2 SYGVKD. The CDR3 nucleotides read TGTGCCATCAGTGAGGACAGGGATCAGCCCCAGCATTTT. Translated: CAISEDRDQPQHF.

This clonotype was counted a few times. The chain employs TRBV12-3 or TRBV12-4 and TRBJ1-2; D is unresolved. The CDR3 loop spans 13 amino acids. V dropped 1 base and J dropped 2 bases, with 5 bases sitting between them. The CDR3 DNA is TGTGCCAGCAGTTTAGTAGGGAACTATGGCTACACCTTC. It yields the protein CASSLVGNYGYTF.

In this sample, this clonotype turned up a few times. This chain links TRBV3-1 with TRBJ2-3; D is perhaps TRBD1 (6 bases). Germline V gene lookup returns CDR1 LGHDT and CDR2 YNNKEL (reference sequence). CDR3 length equals 15 residues. Trimming took off 0 bases at V and 2 bases at J, with 9 bases between the two ends. CDR3 in amino acids: CASSQEGGATDTQYF. The CDR3 DNA follows: TGTGCCAGCAGCCAAGAAGGGGGAGCCACAGATACGCAGTATTTT.

This clonotype was seen a handful of times. This sequence joins TRBV6-5 and TRBJ2-5; maybe TRBD1 (6 bases). Germline V gives CDR1 MNHEY, CDR2 SVGAGI. The V end was cut by 2 bases, the J end by 7 bases, with 23 bases between. The CDR3 contains 17 residues. This CDR3 reads CASSYTSGTPFVGTQYF. The CDR3 DNA is TGTGCCAGCAGTTACACGTCCGGGACACCTTTCGTGGGGACCCAGTACTTC.

This clonotype was counted only a few times. The chain couples TRBV5-6 to TRBJ1-4; the match to TRBD1 covers 8 bases. The germline gives CDR1 SGHDT, CDR2 YYEEEE. The CDR3 covers 15 residues. V trimming: 4 bases; J trimming: 6 bases; junction bases outside the gene matches: 8. Here the CDR3 DNA reads TGTGCCAGCAGCGGACAGGGATTTGGGGATGAAAAACTGTTTTTT. Translating it yields CASSGQGFGDEKLFF.

V is TRBV20-1 and J is TRBJ2-2, with unresolved D. The length of the CDR3 is 14 residues. Germline-derived CDR1 and CDR2 are DFQATT and SNEGSKA (reference sequence). Trimming took 1 base from V and 6 from J, leaving 12 bases between them. The chain's CDR3 is CSARAKGTAGELFF. CDR3 sequence (DNA): TGCAGTGCTAGAGCAAAGGGAACCGCCGGGGAGCTGTTTTTT.

Only a few counts were recorded for this clonotype. The chain has TRBV29-1 and TRBJ2-1; no clear D. The CDR3 has 13 residues. CDR1 and CDR2 (germline): SQVTM, ANQGSEA. V lost 2 bases, J lost 6 bases, and 11 bases lay in between. CDR3 DNA sequence: TGCAGCGTTGAACTCCCAGGCCGCAATGAGCAGTTCTTC. Its translation is CSVELPGRNEQFF.

This clonotype has only a few counts. The chain has TRBV7-8 and TRBJ2-1; the D gene is possibly TRBD1 (6 bases). From germline, CDR1 is SGHVS and CDR2 FQNEAQ. There are 12 residues in the CDR3. With 2 bases removed from V and 9 bases from J, the gap between germline ends came to 8 bases. Here the CDR3 DNA reads TGTGCCAGCAGCTTAACAGGGTTTGAGCAGTTCTTC. Translating it yields CASSLTGFEQFF.

This clonotype has only a few counts. This chain uses TRBV3-1 with TRBJ2-1; TRBD2 matches at 10 bases. Germline CDR1 and CDR2: LGHDT and YNNKEL (reference sequence). The CDR3 runs 15 residues. V was pared by 1 base and J by 7 bases, with 4 bases of the junction left unmatched. The chain's CDR3 is CASSQASGSRNEQFF. In nucleotides, the CDR3 is TGTGCCAGCAGCCAAGCTAGCGGGAGTAGAAATGAGCAGTTCTTC.

This rearrangement joins TRBV28 to TRBJ2-7, with D perhaps being TRBD1 or TRBD2 (5 bases each). The CDR3 has 13 residues. Germline V gene sequence: CDR1 MDHEN, CDR2 SYDVKM. V lost 5 bases and J lost 2, with 10 bases in between. CDR3 nucleotide sequence: TGTGCCAGCAGTAGAGGGACCACCTACGAGCAGTACTTC. It translates to CASSRGTTYEQYF.

V gene TRBV7-9 combines with J gene TRBJ2-4; D remains unclear. V lost 1 base and J lost 6, with 7 bases in between. CDR1 and CDR2 (germline): SEHNR, FQNEAQ (reference sequence). The CDR3 is 13 amino acids. CDR3 residues: CASSLGVANIQYF. The CDR3 DNA reads as TGTGCCAGCAGCTTAGGGGTTGCAAACATTCAGTACTTC.

The J gene is TRBJ2-1, the V gene TRBV11-2, with D possibly being TRBD1 or TRBD2 (6 bases each). Trimming took 5 bases from V and 1 from J, leaving 18 bases between them. There are 17 residues in the CDR3. Germline CDR1 and CDR2: SGHAT and FQNNGV. In nucleotides, the CDR3 is TGTGCCAGCAGCCCACCTCCGGGGGCTGGATCCTACAATGAGCAGTTCTTC. Translation: CASSPPPGAGSYNEQFF.

This clonotype was found many times. The V call is TRBV3-1, the J call TRBJ2-1, with D perhaps matching TRBD2 (5 bases). The germline CDR1 and CDR2 sequences are LGHDT and YNNKEL (reference sequence). The CDR3 extends over 12 amino acids. Trimming removed 3 bases from V and 6 bases from J, with 6 bases in between. The CDR3 sequence: CASSHGGNEQFF. CDR3 sequence (DNA): TGTGCCAGCAGCCACGGAGGCAATGAGCAGTTCTTC.

This clonotype was seen a few times. The rearrangement joins TRBV6-5 to TRBJ2-7; 9 nucleotides align to TRBD1. V shed 10 bases and J 4 bases; nucleotides not matched to a gene: 5. The germline V gene has CDR1 MNHEY and CDR2 SVGAGI. There are 12 residues in the CDR3. The CDR3 here is CATGTGPYEQYV. In DNA, the CDR3 is TGTGCCACCGGGACAGGGCCATACGAGCAGTACGTC.